These T cell receptor beta chains were read from a single sample in a study of T-cell reconstitution after alpha-beta-depleted transplantation in children. TCRdb analysed the PCR reads with MiXCR anew, one entry per CDR3 protein. The table has more than 200,000 distinct CDR3 sequences, about 25% seen once. The sequences come from PBMCs, collected before TCRalphabeta/CD19-depleted stem cell transplant. Source of these receptors: a girl aged 2 to 9 with Fanconi anemia, due to receive a stem cell transplant. CDR3s include the opening cysteine and the closing phenylalanine or tryptophan. The D gene is left open where the match is weak. For some rows the clone size is stated as once, few or many, or as a class when expanded; others skip it.

d_call	j_call	clone_size	v_call	cdr3_aa	cdr3_nt
.	TRBJ1-1	many	TRBV20-1	CSARWTYFEAFF	TGCAGTGCTAGGTGGACTTACTTTGAAGCTTTCTTT
TRBD1	TRBJ2-7	few	TRBV28	CASSLSPGTAQRNEQYF	TGTGCCAGCAGCCTCTCGCCGGGGACAGCTCAACGGAACGAGCAGTACTTC
TRBD2	TRBJ2-2	many	TRBV19	CASSIIPLAGEGTGELFF	TGTGCCAGTAGTATTATCCCCCTAGCGGGAGAGGGCACCGGGGAGCTGTTTTTT
.	TRBJ2-1	few	TRBV28	CASSLAPGSSYNEQFF	TGTGCCAGCAGTTTGGCACCAGGGAGCTCCTACAATGAGCAGTTCTTC
TRBD1	TRBJ2-6	few	TRBV20-1	CSAPGQGASGANVLTF	TGCAGTGCTCCGGGACAGGGGGCATCTGGGGCCAACGTCCTGACTTTC
.	TRBJ2-2	few	TRBV20-1	CSARYSASTGELFF	TGCAGTGCTAGATATTCAGCTTCGACCGGGGAGCTGTTTTTT
.	TRBJ2-1	.	TRBV10-1	CASSHRRSLTNEQFF	TGCGCCAGCAGCCACCGGAGGTCCCTAACGAATGAGCAGTTCTTC
.	TRBJ1-6	.	TRBV20-1	CSAARVLRSPLHF	TGCAGTGCTGCCAGGGTTTTACGGTCACCCCTCCACTTT
TRBD2	TRBJ2-1	.	TRBV5-1	CASSLVRTSGRNEQFF	TGCGCCAGCAGCTTGGTAAGGACTAGCGGGAGAAATGAGCAGTTCTTC
.	TRBJ2-4	many	TRBV12-3/TRBV12-4	CASSFRLRERANIQYF	TGTGCCAGCAGTTTCCGCCTAAGAGAGCGGGCTAACATTCAGTACTTC
.	TRBJ2-2	many	TRBV9	CASSVASSYTGELFF	TGTGCCAGCAGCGTAGCGAGTTCATACACCGGGGAGCTGTTTTTT
.	TRBJ1-2	.	TRBV12-3/TRBV12-4	CASRSRPDGYTF	TGTGCCAGCAGATCCCGGCCCGACGGCTACACCTTC
.	TRBJ1-1	many	TRBV12-3/TRBV12-4	CASSLTGGDTEAFF	TGTGCCAGCAGTTTGACCGGGGGAGACACTGAAGCTTTCTTT
TRBD1	TRBJ2-7	.	TRBV20-1	CSAATGTGLNEQYF	TGCAGTGCCGCAACCGGGACAGGGCTCAACGAGCAGTACTTC
TRBD2	TRBJ2-3	.	TRBV27	CASRPLANTDTQYF	TGTGCCAGCAGACCACTAGCGAACACAGATACGCAGTATTTT
.	TRBJ2-4	many	TRBV20-1	CSAPLFWGAKNIQYF	TGCAGTGCTCCCCTTTTTTGGGGGGCCAAAAACATTCAGTACTTC
TRBD2	TRBJ2-1	once	TRBV29-1	CSVESLAGIYNEQFF	TGCAGCGTGGAGTCGCTAGCGGGCATTTACAATGAGCAGTTCTTC
.	TRBJ2-1	few	TRBV21-1	CASSKARRAYNEQFF	TGTGCCAGCAGCAAAGCGAGGCGCGCCTACAATGAGCAGTTCTTC
.	TRBJ1-1	once	TRBV4-2	CASSPDGFSTEAFF	TGTGCCAGCAGCCCGGACGGTTTCTCCACTGAAGCTTTCTTT
TRBD2	TRBJ2-3	many	TRBV7-2	CASSLVDGTSLDTQYF	TGTGCCAGCAGCTTAGTAGACGGGACTAGCCTCGATACGCAGTATTTT
.	TRBJ2-7	.	TRBV10-3	CAILPDGSYEQYF	TGTGCCATCCTACCGGACGGGTCCTACGAGCAGTACTTC
TRBD2	TRBJ2-5	many	TRBV4-1	CASSQDPLTSGGHQETQYF	TGCGCCAGCAGCCAAGACCCTCTCACTAGCGGGGGCCACCAAGAGACCCAGTACTTC
TRBD1	TRBJ2-3	.	TRBV20-1	CSTDRGVRTDTQYF	TGCAGTACCGACAGGGGGGTGAGGACAGATACGCAGTATTTT
.	TRBJ2-3	.	TRBV29-1	CSAGPDTQYF	TGCAGCGCAGGGCCAGATACGCAGTATTTT
TRBD2	TRBJ2-2	.	TRBV28	CASSRLAGGLIGELFF	TGTGCCAGCAGTCGGTTAGCGGGAGGGCTGATCGGGGAGCTGTTTTTT
TRBD1	TRBJ2-5	many	TRBV27	CASSLTQGARLETQYF	TGTGCCAGCAGTTTGACACAGGGGGCGCGGTTGGAGACCCAGTACTTC
.	TRBJ2-6	.	TRBV28	CASSPTPGANVLTF	TGTGCCAGCAGCCCCACCCCTGGGGCCAACGTCCTGACTTTC
TRBD2	TRBJ2-7	.	TRBV30	CAWRTSGSYEQYF	TGTGCCTGGAGGACTAGCGGGAGTTACGAGCAGTACTTC
.	TRBJ2-3	many	TRBV30	CAWSVALPPDTQYF	TGTGCCTGGAGTGTAGCACTCCCTCCAGATACGCAGTATTTT
TRBD2	TRBJ2-2	many	TRBV2	CASSTSGGATGELFF	TGTGCCAGCAGTACTAGCGGGGGGGCCACCGGGGAGCTGTTTTTT
.	TRBJ2-7	few	TRBV7-2	CASSLAGLKTYEQYF	TGTGCCAGCAGCTTAGCAGGACTAAAAACCTACGAGCAGTACTTC
TRBD1	TRBJ1-2	few	TRBV29-1	CSVATGQGGQKLTNYGYTF	TGCAGCGTGGCGACAGGACAGGGAGGACAAAAATTAACTAACTATGGCTACACCTTC
.	TRBJ2-3	many	TRBV6-5	CASSYSKGRTDTQYF	TGTGCCAGCAGTTACTCCAAGGGTCGCACAGATACGCAGTATTTT
TRBD2	TRBJ2-7	once	TRBV20-1	CSARETSGEDTYEQYF	TGCAGTGCTAGAGAGACTAGCGGGGAGGATACCTACGAGCAGTACTTC
.	TRBJ2-7	.	TRBV28	CASSPTGVIPYEQYF	TGTGCCAGCAGTCCGACCGGGGTAATTCCCTACGAGCAGTACTTC
.	TRBJ2-7	few	TRBV7-2	CASSLSTSSPPSYEQYF	TGTGCCAGCAGCTTAAGTACTTCGAGCCCCCCCTCCTACGAGCAGTACTTC
TRBD2	TRBJ2-7	.	TRBV11-2	CASSGDPGLADHRPYEQYF	TGTGCCAGCAGCGGGGACCCTGGACTAGCGGATCATAGACCCTACGAGCAGTACTTC
TRBD2	TRBJ2-1	many	TRBV20-1	CSARDRLAGYNEQFF	TGCAGTGCTAGAGATCGGCTAGCGGGTTACAATGAGCAGTTCTTC
TRBD2	TRBJ2-7	many	TRBV29-1	CSVGASGPYEQYF	TGCAGCGTTGGAGCTAGCGGACCGTACGAGCAGTACTTC
.	TRBJ2-7	few	TRBV28	CASSLSLGAFYEQYF	TGTGCCAGCAGTTTATCTTTGGGGGCCTTCTACGAGCAGTACTTC
.	TRBJ1-6	many	TRBV6-1	CASSELDSNSPLHF	TGTGCCAGCAGTGAATTAGATTCTAATTCACCCCTCCACTTT
.	TRBJ2-1	few	TRBV20-1	CSAIAGNNEQFF	TGCAGTGCTATCGCGGGGAACAATGAGCAGTTCTTC
.	TRBJ2-7	.	TRBV7-8	CASSPGGERDF	TGTGCCAGCAGCCCCGGGGGCGAGCGGGACTTC